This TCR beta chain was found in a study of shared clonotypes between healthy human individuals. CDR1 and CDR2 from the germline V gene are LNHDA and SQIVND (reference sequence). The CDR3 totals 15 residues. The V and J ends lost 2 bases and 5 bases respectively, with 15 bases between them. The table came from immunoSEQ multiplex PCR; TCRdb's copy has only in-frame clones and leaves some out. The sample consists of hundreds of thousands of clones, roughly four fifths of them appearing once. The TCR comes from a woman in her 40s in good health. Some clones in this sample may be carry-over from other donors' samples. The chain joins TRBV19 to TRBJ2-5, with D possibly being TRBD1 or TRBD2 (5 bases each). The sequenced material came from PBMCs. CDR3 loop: CASSIYMGVMETQYF. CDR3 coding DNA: TGTGCCAGTAGTATATACATGGGGGTGATGGAGACCCAGTACTTC.